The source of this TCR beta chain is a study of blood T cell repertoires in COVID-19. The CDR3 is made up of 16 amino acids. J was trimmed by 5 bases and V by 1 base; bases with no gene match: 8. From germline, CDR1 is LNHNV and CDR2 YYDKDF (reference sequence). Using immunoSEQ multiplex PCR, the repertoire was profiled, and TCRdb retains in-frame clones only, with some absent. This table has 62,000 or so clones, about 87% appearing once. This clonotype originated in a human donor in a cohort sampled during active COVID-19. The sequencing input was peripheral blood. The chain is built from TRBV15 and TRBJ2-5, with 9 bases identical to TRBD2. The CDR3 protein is CATSRGYVAGEETQYF. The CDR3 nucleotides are TGTGCCACCAGCAGAGGTTACGTAGCGGGAGAGGAGACCCAGTACTTC. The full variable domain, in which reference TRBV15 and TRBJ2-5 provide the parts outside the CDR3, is DAMVIQNPRYQVTQFGKPVTLSCSQTLNHNVMYWYQQKSSQAPKLLFHYYDKDFNNEADTPDNFQSRRPNTSFCFLDIRSPGLGDTAMYLCATSRGYVAGEETQYFGPGTRLLVL.